The clone carrying this TCR beta chain was recorded a few times. The antigen is undetermined. TCRdb recomputed calls from the 5' RACE reads with MiXCR, one row per CDR3 protein. This repertoire shows fewer than 450,000 distinct CDR3 sequences, over 20% found once; its top ten account for approximately 12%. The data derive from a study of T-cell memory formation after mild COVID-19. Study results and limitations: CD4+ clones that contracted lay mainly in CM and EM; CD8+ ones lay in EMRA.

V shed 5 bases, J shed 7 bases, and the junction held 5 bases outside the gene matches. The germline CDR1 and CDR2 sequences are LGHDT and YNNKEL (reference sequence). This CDR3 contains 13 residues. The receptor comes from an adult woman who had mild COVID-19 (a few samples of this study predate the infection). Cell type and time point are not known. The sample comprised PBMCs or a T cell subset sorted from them (not recorded which). The J gene is TRBJ2-7, the V gene TRBV3-1; 10 nucleotides line up with TRBD2. The CDR3, as DNA: TGTGCCAGCAGCGTACTAGCGGGGTTTGAGCAGTACTTC. This codes for CASSVLAGFEQYF.